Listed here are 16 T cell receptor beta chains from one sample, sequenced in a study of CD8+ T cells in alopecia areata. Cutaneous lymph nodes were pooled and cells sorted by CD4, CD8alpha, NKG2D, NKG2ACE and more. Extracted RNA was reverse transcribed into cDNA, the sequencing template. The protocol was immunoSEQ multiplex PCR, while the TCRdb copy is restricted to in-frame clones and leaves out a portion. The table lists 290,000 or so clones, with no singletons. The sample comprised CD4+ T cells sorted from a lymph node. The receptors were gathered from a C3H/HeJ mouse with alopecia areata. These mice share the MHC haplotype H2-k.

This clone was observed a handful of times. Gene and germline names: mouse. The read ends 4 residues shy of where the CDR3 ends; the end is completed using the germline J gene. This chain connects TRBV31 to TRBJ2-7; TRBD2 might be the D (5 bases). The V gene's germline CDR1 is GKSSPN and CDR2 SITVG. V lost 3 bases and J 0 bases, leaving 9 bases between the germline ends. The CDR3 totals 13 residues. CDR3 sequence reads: CAWRDFHSYEQYF. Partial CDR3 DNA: TGTGCCTGGAGGGACTTTCACTCCTAT. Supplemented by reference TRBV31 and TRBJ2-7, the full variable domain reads AQTIHQWPVAEIKAVGSPLSLGCTIKGKSSPNLYWYWQATGGTLQQLFYSITVGQVESVVQLNLSASRPKDDQFILSTEKLLLSHSGFYLCAWRDFHSYEQYFGPGTRLTVL.

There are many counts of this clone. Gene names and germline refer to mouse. The covered CDR3 bases are TGTGCTAGCAGTAGACAGGGGACT. This sequence encodes CASSRQGT. The complete CDR3 reads CASSRQGTEQFF. V usage is TRBV17 and J usage is TRBJ2-1; the D gene is possibly TRBD1 (6 bases). The sequenced fragment ends 4 residues before the CDR3 boundary, so the rest is inferred from the germline J gene. Germline V gene data show CDR1 as MNHDT and CDR2 as YYDKIL. This CDR3 is 12 amino acids long.

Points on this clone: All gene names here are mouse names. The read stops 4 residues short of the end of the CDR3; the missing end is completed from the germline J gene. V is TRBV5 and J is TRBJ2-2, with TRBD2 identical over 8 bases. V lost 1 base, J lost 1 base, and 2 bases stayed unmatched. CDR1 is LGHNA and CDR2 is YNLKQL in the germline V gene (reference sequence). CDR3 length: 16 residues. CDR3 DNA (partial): TGTGCCAGCAGCCAAGCCTGGGGGGTAAACACCGGG. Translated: CASSQAWGVNTG. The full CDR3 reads CASSQAWGVNTGQLYF.

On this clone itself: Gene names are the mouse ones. The CDR3 loop reads CTCSANGGAYEQYF. The CDR3 bases that were read are TGCACCTGCAGTGCAAATGGGGGGGCCTAT. The J gene is TRBJ2-7, the V gene TRBV1; TRBD2 matches at 8 bases. The read is 4 residues too short to cover the CDR3 end, so that end is filled in from the germline J gene. CDR1 is NSQYPW and CDR2 is LRSPGD in the germline V gene (reference sequence). The junction had 2 bases not matched to a gene; V was cut back by 2 bases and J by 2 bases. This CDR3 is 14 amino acids long.

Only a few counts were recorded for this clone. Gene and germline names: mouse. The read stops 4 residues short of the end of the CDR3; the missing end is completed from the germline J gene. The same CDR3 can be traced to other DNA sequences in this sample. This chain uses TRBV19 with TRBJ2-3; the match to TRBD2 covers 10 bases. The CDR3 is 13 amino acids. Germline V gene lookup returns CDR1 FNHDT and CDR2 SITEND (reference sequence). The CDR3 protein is CASTRDWGETLYF. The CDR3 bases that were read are TGTGCCAGCACAAGGGACTGGGGAGAA.

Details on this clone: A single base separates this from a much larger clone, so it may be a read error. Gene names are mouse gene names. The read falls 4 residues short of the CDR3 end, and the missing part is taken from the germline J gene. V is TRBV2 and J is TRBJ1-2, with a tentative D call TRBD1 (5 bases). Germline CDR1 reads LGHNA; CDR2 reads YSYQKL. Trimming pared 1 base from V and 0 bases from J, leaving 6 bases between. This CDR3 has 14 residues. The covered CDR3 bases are TGTGCCAGCAGCCAAGGGACAACAAACTCC. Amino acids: CASSQGTTNS. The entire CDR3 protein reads CASSQGTTNSDYTF.

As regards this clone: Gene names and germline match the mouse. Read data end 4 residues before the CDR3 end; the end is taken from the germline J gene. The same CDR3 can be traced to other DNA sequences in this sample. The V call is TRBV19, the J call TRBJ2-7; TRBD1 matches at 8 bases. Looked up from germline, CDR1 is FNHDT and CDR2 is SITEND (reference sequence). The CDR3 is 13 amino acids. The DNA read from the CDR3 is TGTGCCAGCAGTCGCGACAGGGGAGAT. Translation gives CASSRDRGD. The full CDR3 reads CASSRDRGDEQYF. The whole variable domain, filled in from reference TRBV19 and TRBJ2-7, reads GGIITQTPKFLIGQEGQKLTLKCQQNFNHDTMYWYRQDSGKGLRLIYYSITENDLQKGDLSEGYDASREKKSSFSLTVTSAQKNEMAVFLCASSRDRGDEQYFGPGTRLTVL.

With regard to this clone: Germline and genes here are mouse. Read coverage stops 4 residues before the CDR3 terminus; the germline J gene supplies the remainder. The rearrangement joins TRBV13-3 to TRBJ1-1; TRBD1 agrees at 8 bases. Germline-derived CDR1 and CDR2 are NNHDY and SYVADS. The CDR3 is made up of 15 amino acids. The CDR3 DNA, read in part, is TGTGCCAGCAGTGATGGGAGGGACAGGAGGCGA. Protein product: CASSDGRDRRR. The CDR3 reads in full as CASSDGRDRRREVFF.

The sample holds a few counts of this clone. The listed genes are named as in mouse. The part of the CDR3 DNA that was read is TGTGCCAGCAGACGGGCTGGGCCTAGTCAAAAC. Its protein product is CASRRAGPSQN. The complete CDR3 sequence is CASRRAGPSQNTLYF. The chain carries TRBV13-3 and TRBJ2-4; D is possibly TRBD2 (5 bases). The read ends 4 residues before the CDR3 terminus; that terminus is restored from the germline J gene. Germline lookup yields CDR1 NNHDY and CDR2 SYVADS. The ends were cut back, 5 bases at V and 0 bases at J, with 13 bases in the middle. The length of the CDR3 is 15 residues.

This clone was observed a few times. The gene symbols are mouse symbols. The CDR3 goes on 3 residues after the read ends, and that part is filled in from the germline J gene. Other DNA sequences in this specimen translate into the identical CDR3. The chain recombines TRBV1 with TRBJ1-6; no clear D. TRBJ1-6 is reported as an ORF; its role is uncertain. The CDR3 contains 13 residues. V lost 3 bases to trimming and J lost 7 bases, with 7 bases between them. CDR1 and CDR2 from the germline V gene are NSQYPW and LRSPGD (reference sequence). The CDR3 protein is CTCSASGNSPLYF. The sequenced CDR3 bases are TGCACCTGCAGTGCGAGTGGGAATTCGCCC.

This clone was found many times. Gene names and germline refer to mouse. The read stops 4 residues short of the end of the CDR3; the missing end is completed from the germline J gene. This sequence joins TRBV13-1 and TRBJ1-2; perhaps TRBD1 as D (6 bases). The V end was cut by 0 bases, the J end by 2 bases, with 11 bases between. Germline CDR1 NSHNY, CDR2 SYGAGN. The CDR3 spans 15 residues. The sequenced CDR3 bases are TGTGCCAGCAGTGATGCGGGGGGGCTGAACTCC. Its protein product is CASSDAGGLNS. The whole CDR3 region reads CASSDAGGLNSDYTF.

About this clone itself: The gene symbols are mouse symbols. CDR3 residues: CTCSASHNSDYTF. Partial CDR3 DNA: TGCACCTGCAGTGCAAGTCATAACTCC. The chain couples TRBV1 to TRBJ1-2; D call uncertain. Coverage ceases 4 residues before the CDR3 finishes, and the germline J gene fills in the end. In germline, CDR1 is NSQYPW, CDR2 LRSPGD (reference sequence). This CDR3 contains 13 residues. V lost 2 bases and J 2 bases, leaving 6 bases between the germline ends. Filled out from reference TRBV1 and TRBJ1-2, the complete variable domain reads VTLLEQNPRWRLVPRGQAVNLRCILKNSQYPWMSWYQQDLQKQLQWLFTLRSPGDKEVKSLPGADYLATRVTDTELRLQVANMSQGRTLYCTCSASHNSDYTFGSGTRLLVI.

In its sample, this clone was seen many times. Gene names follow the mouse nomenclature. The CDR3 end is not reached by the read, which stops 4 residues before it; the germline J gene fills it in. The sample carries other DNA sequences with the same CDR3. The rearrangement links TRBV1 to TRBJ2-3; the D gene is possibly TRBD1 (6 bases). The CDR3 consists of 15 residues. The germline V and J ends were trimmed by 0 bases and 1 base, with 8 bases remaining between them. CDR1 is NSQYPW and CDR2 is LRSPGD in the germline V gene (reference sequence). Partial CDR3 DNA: TGCACCTGCAGTGCAGACAGGGGTGGTGCAGAA. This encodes CTCSADRGGAE. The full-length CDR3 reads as CTCSADRGGAETLYF.

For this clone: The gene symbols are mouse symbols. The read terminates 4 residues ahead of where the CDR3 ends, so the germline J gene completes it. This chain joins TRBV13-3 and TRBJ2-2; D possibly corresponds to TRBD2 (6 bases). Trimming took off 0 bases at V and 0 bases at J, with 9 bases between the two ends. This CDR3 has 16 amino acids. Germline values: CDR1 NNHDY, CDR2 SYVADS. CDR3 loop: CASSDAWGSNTGQLYF. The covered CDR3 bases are TGTGCCAGCAGTGATGCCTGGGGATCAAACACCGGG.

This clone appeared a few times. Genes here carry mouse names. CDR3 sequence: CASSMLGADTQYF. The covered CDR3 bases are TGTGCCAGCAGTATGCTGGGGGCTGAC. The V call is TRBV19, the J call TRBJ2-5, with D tentatively TRBD2 (7 bases). The read finishes 4 residues shy of the CDR3 end, and the germline J gene is used to complete it. Germline-derived CDR1 and CDR2 are FNHDT and SITEND (reference sequence). There are 13 residues in the CDR3.

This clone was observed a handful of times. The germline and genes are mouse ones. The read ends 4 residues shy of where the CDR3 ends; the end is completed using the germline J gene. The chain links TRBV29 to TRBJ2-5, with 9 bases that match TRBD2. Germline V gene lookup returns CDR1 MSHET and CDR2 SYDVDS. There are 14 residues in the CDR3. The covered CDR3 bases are TGTGCTAGCAGTTTGACTGGGGGTAGGGAC. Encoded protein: CASSLTGGRD. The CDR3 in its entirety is CASSLTGGRDTQYF.